Detailed here is one T cell receptor (beta chain). Its specificity is not known. These data belong to a study of a mutant IDH1 vaccine in newly diagnosed glioma. Study details: Vaccines were begun 4-6 weeks after radiotherapy alone, or with temozolomide cycles. The earlier regimen, radiotherapy, temozolomide, or both, was most often both. V12 fell at week 35 and V13, the study end, at week 47.

Specified time point: week 47, end of study. A single vaccine dose contained 300 ug of mutant IDH1 20-mer peptide, and topical imiquimod was used with it. Data came from immunoSEQ multiplex PCR; TCRdb stores just in-frame clones and leaves some out. Among about 50,000 clones, over 75% were seen once, and the ten largest hold over 4%. The CDR3 has 17 amino acids. Trimming removed 3 bases from V and 6 bases from J; junction bases left unmatched: 12. The germline V gene encodes CDR1 LGHNA and CDR2 YSLEER. J is TRBJ2-1 and V is TRBV4-3; 9 nucleotides agree with TRBD1. This clonotype was sampled from a woman aged 35 to 49 with glioma. Some clones in this sample may be carry-over from other donors' samples. Sequenced material: PBMCs, taken from a glioma patient whose treatment included an IDH1 peptide vaccine. The CDR3 protein is CASSQLRPGQGTNEQFF. The CDR3 coding sequence is TGCGCCAGCAGCCAGCTAAGGCCGGGACAGGGAACCAATGAGCAGTTCTTC.